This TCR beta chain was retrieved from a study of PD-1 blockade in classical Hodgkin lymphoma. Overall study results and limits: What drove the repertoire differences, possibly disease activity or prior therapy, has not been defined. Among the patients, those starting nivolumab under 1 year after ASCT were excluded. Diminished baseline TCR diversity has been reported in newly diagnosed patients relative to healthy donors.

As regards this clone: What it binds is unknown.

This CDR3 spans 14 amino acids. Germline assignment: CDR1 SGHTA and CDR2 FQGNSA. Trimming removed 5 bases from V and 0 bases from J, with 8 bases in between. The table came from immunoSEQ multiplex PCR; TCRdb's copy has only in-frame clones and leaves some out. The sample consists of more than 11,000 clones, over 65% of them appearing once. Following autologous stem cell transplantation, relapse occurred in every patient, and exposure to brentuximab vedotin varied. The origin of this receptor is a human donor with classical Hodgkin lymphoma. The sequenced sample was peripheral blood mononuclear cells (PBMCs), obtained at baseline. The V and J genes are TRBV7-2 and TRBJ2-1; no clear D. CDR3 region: CASSKGGSYNEQFF. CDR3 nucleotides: TGTGCCAGCAGCAAAGGTGGCTCCTACAATGAGCAGTTCTTC.